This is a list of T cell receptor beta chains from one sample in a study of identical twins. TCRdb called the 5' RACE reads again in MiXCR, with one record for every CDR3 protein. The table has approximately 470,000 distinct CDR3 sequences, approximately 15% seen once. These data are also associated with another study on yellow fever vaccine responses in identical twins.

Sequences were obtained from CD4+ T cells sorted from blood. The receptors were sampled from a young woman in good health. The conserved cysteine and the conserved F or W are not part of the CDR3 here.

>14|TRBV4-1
ASSSFGGRSYNEQF
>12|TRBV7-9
ASSTRQGNIEQY
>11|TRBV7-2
ASSAQGTGEQY
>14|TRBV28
ASGGIAKGTTDTQY
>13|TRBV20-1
SASRLADLVDEQY
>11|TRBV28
ASRATGGYEQY
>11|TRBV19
ASNGGSNNEQF
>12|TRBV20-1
SASLAGGPGEQF
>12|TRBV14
ASSHRDSSYEQY
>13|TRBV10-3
AISESGGPNEKLF
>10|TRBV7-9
ASAGGVYEQY